This entry is about one TCR beta chain. These data originate in a study of blood T cell repertoires in COVID-19. At the level of the study: Acute and convalescent COVID-19 specimens originated in the United States, Italy and Spain.

Followed longitudinally, the Seattle patients had been enrolled during active infection. Repertoires were generated with immunoSEQ multiplex PCR, while TCRdb's copy carries only in-frame clones and drops some. The sample holds nearly 350,000 clones, over 80% seen once. This sequence was found in a woman aged 50 to 60 with COVID-19, enrolled during active disease. Sequencing input: peripheral blood.

CDR3 DNA: TGTGCCAGCAGCTTAGCCCCGCGACAAGGCGAAAAACTGTTTTTT. It translates to CASSLAPRQGEKLFF. This chain connects TRBV11-3 to TRBJ1-4, with D hard to call. The CDR3 length is 15 residues. Germline loops: CDR1 SGHNT, CDR2 YENEEA. V lost 1 base, J lost 8 bases, and 14 bases lay in between.